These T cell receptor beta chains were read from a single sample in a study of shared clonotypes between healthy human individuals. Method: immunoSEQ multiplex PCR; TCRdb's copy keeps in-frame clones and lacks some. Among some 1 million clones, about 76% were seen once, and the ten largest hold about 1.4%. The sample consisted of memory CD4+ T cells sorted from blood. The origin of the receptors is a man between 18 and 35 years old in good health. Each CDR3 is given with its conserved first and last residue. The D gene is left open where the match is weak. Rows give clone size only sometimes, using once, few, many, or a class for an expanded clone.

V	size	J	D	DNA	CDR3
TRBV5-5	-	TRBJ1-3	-	TGTGCCAGCAGCTTGGCTAGGACAGACTCTGGAAACACCATATATTTT	CASSLARTDSGNTIYF
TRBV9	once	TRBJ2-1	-	TGTGCCAGCAGCGTAGGAGACAGCCCCTACAATGAGCAGTTCTTC	CASSVGDSPYNEQFF
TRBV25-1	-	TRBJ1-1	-	TGTGCCACCCGGGTCCGGAACACTGAAGCTTTCTTT	CATRVRNTEAFF
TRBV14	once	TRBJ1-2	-	TGTGCCAGCAGCCAAAGCGTGGGACACCTAGGGAATGGCTACACCTTC	CASSQSVGHLGNGYTF
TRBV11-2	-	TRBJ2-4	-	TGTGCCAGCAGTTTAGGCCAAACCCTAAAAAACATTCAGTACTTC	CASSLGQTLKNIQYF
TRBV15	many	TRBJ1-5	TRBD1	TGTGCCACCAGCAGAATGGGACAGAAGCTCAATCAGCCCCAGCATTTT	CATSRMGQKLNQPQHF
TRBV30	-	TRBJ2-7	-	TGTGCCTGGGGTTCAGACTACGAGCAGTACTTC	CAWGSDYEQYF
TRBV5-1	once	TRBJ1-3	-	TGCGCCAGCAGCTTGGGGGACACCTCCGTGAGGACCATATATTTT	CASSLGDTSVRTIYF
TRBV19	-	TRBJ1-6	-	TGTGCCGGGGCCAATTCACCCCTCCACTTT	CAGANSPLHF
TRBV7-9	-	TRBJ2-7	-	TGTGCCAGCAGCTTACAGGGGAGCGGACCCTACGAGCAGTACTTC	CASSLQGSGPYEQYF
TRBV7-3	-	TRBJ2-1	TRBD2	TGTGCCAGCAGCTCCCGTGGGACTAGCGGACCCTATAGCTCCTACAATGAGCAGTTCTTC	CASSSRGTSGPYSSYNEQFF
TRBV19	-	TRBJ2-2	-	TGTGCCAGTAGTATAGTTGGGGGGAAGGCATCCGGGGAGCTGTTTTTT	CASSIVGGKASGELFF
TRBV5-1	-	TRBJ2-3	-	TGCGCCAGCAGCTCTGGACTATACGCTAGCACAGATACGCAGTATTTT	CASSSGLYASTDTQYF
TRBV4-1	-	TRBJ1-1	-	TGCGCCAGCAGCCCTCAGGGGACATCGAACACTGAAGCTTTCTTT	CASSPQGTSNTEAFF
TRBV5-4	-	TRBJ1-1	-	TGTGCCAGCACGCGCGGGGTAAGCGCTGAAGCTTTCTTT	CASTRGVSAEAFF
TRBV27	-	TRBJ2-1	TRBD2	TGTGCCAGCAGCCAACCCGGACTAGCGGGATACAATGAGCAGTTCTTC	CASSQPGLAGYNEQFF
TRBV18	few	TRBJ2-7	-	TGTGCCAGCTCACCAACGAACTACGAGCAGTACTTC	CASSPTNYEQYF
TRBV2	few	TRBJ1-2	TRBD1	TGTGCCAGCAGTGAAGAGGGACAGGGCTATGGCTACACCTTC	CASSEEGQGYGYTF
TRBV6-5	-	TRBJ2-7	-	TGTGCCAGCAATGGGGGGGCCCTAAAGTCCTACGAGCAGTACTTC	CASNGGALKSYEQYF
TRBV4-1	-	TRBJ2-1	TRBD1	TGCGCCAGCAGCCGGACAGGACAGGAATACAATGAGCAGTTCTTC	CASSRTGQEYNEQFF
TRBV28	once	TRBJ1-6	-	TGTGCCAGCAGTTTAGACAGTCTTTCACCCCTCCACTTT	CASSLDSLSPLHF
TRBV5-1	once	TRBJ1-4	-	TGCGCCAGCAGCCTTCCCACGGGGGCAACTAATGAAAAACTGTTTTTT	CASSLPTGATNEKLFF
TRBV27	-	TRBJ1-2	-	TGTGCCAGCAGCCTCCGGGCTGGCTACACCTTC	CASSLRAGYTF